The entry that follows covers one T cell receptor (beta chain) sequence. TCRdb's table, derived via immunoSEQ multiplex PCR, lists solely in-frame clones and lacks some. The repertoire includes 200,000 to 250,000 clones, more than 65% of them detected once, and 3.6% sits in the top ten. The source of the sample is a study of blood T cell repertoires in COVID-19. CDR3 length: 14 residues. Trimming took 3 bases from V and 2 from J, leaving 11 bases between them. Looked up from germline, CDR1 is SGHTA and CDR2 is FQGNSA. This chain connects TRBV7-2 to TRBJ2-7, with D perhaps TRBD1 (5 bases). Source material: peripheral blood. This clonotype was sampled from an elderly woman with acute or convalescent COVID-19. The DNA of the CDR3 is TGTGCCAGCAGCTTCCAAGGGGATCCCTACGAGCAGTACTTC. Amino acid sequence: CASSFQGDPYEQYF. The variable domain in full, completed from reference TRBV7-2 and TRBJ2-7, reads GAGVSQSPSNKVTEKGKDVELRCDPISGHTALYWYRQSLGQGLEFLIYFQGNSAPDKSGLPSDRFSAERTGGSVSTLTIQRTQQEDSAVYLCASSFQGDPYEQYFGPGTRLTVT.